This entry concerns a single T cell receptor (beta chain). Its antigen is unidentified. The data were obtained in a study of radiation and T cells in renal cell carcinoma. The CDR3 covers 17 residues. The germline CDR1 and CDR2 sequences are SEHNR and FQNEAQ (reference sequence). The V and J ends lost 0 bases and 0 bases respectively, with 13 bases between them. Stated time point: blood 4 weeks post-SBRT, at nephrectomy. Treatment noted: 15 Gy SBRT to primary tumor, nephrectomy 4 weeks later. Findings of the study overall: No pretreatment tumor biopsies were available for baseline clonotypes. From baseline, blood top tumor clonotypes peaked at 2 weeks post-radiation.

Clones were sequenced by immunoSEQ multiplex PCR, and TCRdb holds only the in-frame ones, with some missing. This sample has about 150,000 clones, with about 86% found just once. The starting material was blood, obtained from a patient whose treatment included radiotherapy and nephrectomy. The genes are TRBV7-9 and TRBJ2-3; D ambiguous. The clonotype originates from a woman aged 45-65 years with renal cell carcinoma. The CDR3 DNA follows: TGTGCCAGCAGCTTAGCAGTGGAGTCCTCTAGCACAGATACGCAGTATTTT. Translation: CASSLAVESSSTDTQYF.